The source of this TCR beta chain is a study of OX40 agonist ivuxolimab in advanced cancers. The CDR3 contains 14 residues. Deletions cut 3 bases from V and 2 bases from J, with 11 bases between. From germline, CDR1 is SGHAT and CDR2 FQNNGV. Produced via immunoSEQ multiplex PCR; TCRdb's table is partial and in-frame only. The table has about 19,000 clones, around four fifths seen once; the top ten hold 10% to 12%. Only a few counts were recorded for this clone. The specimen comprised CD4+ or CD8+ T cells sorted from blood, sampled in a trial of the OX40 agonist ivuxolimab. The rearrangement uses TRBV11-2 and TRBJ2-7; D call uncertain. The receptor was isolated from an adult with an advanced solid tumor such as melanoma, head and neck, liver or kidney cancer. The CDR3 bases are TGTGCCAGCAGCTTGAATAACAACCCCTACGAGCAGTACTTC. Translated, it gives CASSLNNNPYEQYF.